Below, one T cell receptor beta chain is given with its context. Its specificity is not known. Sequencing was performed with immunoSEQ multiplex PCR; in TCRdb, only in-frame clones are kept and a portion is missing. The sample lists roughly 180,000 clones, 85% to 95% seen once, with about 0.64% in the top ten. These data originate in a study of T cell responses to AZD1222 COVID-19 vaccine. Study-wide results and caveats: Vaccination with two AZD1222 doses was followed by a rise in Spike-specific TCR breadth and depth. The peak T cell response came first, and repertoires were sampled only after it. Donors were mostly white British, more females; clonal diversity possibly underestimated.

The CDR3 contains 13 residues. Between the trimmed V and J ends, which lost 10 bases and 0 bases, there was a span of 12 bases. Per the germline V gene, CDR1 is MNHEY and CDR2 is SVGAGI. The TCR sequence derives from an adult in good health. The source material was peripheral blood, sampled on day 0 of AZD1222 vaccination. J is TRBJ1-2 and V is TRBV6-5, with D hard to call. CDR3 DNA sequence: TGTGCCATTAGGACCGAAACTAACTATGGCTACACCTTC. It specifies CAIRTETNYGYTF.